Included here is one T cell receptor beta chain sequence, with context. Its matching antigen is unknown. This entry belongs to a study of T cell responses to AZD1222 COVID-19 vaccine. Study-wide findings and caveats: Baseline seropositivity occurred in only a handful of AZD1222 recipients.

The CDR3 extends over 12 amino acids. Trimming cost V 6 bases and J 2 bases, with 7 bases left between them. Germline V gene lookup returns CDR1 SGHVS and CDR2 FQNEAQ. Method: immunoSEQ multiplex PCR; TCRdb's copy keeps in-frame clones and lacks some. The sample lists 75,000 to 95,000 clones, roughly 85% seen once, with 4.5% in the top ten. This sequence originates from an adult who received the AZD1222 COVID-19 vaccine. The gene calls are TRBV7-8 and TRBJ1-1, with D hard to call. The material was peripheral blood, obtained 28 days after the second AZD1222 dose. Written as DNA, the CDR3 is TGTGCCAGCAGGGTGTTAAACACTGAAGCTTTCTTT. Translation gives CASRVLNTEAFF.